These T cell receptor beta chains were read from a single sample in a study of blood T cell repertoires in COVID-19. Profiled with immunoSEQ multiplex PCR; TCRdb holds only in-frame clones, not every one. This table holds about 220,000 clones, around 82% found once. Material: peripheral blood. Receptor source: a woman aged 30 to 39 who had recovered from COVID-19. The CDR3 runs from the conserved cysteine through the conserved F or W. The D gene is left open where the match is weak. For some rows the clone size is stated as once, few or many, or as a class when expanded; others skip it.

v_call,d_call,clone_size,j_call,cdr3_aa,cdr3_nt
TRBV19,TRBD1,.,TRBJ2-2,CACCRQGDTGELFF,TGTGCCTGCTGTAGACAGGGTGACACCGGGGAGCTGTTTTTT
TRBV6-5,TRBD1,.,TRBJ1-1,CASSEYRGPNTEAFF,TGTGCCAGCAGCGAGTATAGGGGGCCAAACACTGAAGCTTTCTTT
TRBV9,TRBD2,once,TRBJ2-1,CASSLTGTSGGSYNEQFF,TGTGCCAGCAGCTTAACCGGGACTAGCGGGGGTTCCTACAATGAGCAGTTCTTC
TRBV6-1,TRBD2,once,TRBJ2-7,CASSEYSTSGSLEQYF,TGTGCCAGCAGTGAATATAGTACTAGCGGGAGTCTCGAGCAGTACTTC
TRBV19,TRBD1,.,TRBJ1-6,CASSQRGLGSYNSPLHF,TGTGCCAGTAGCCAGAGGGGGCTGGGCTCCTATAATTCACCCCTCCACTTT
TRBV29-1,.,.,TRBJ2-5,CSVWEVIQETQYF,TGCAGCGTTTGGGAGGTCATCCAAGAGACCCAGTACTTC
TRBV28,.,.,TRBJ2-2,CASAPGKAGELFF,TGTGCCAGCGCCCCAGGGAAAGCCGGGGAGCTGTTTTTT
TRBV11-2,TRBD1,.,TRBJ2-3,CASSRDRSDTQYF,TGTGCCAGCAGCCGGGACAGATCAGATACGCAGTATTTT
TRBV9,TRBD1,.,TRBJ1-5,CASSVPYDRGREQPQHF,TGTGCCAGCAGCGTACCTTACGACAGGGGGCGTGAACAGCCCCAGCATTTT
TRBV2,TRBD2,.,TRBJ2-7,CASSVLAGDGPYEQYF,TGTGCCAGCAGTGTTCTAGCGGGAGATGGGCCCTACGAGCAGTACTTC
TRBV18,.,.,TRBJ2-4,CASSARGAKNIQYF,TGTGCCAGCTCCGCTCGGGGGGCCAAAAACATTCAGTACTTC
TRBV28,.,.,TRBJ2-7,CASSQGTGHEQYF,TGTGCCAGCTCCCAGGGGACGGGCCACGAGCAGTACTTC
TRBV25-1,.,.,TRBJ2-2,CASSPRANTGELFF,TGTGCCAGCAGTCCCCGCGCGAACACCGGGGAGCTGTTTTTT
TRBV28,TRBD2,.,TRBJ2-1,CASSFSGSDHNEQFF,TGTGCCAGCAGTTTTAGCGGGAGCGACCACAATGAGCAGTTCTTC
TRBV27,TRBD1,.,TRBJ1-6,CASSRDRGRGKPVSPLHF,TGTGCCAGCAGTCGGGACAGGGGGAGGGGCAAACCAGTCTCACCCCTCCACTTT
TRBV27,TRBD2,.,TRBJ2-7,CASSPAGTYEQYF,TGTGCCAGCAGCCCAGCGGGGACCTACGAGCAGTACTTC
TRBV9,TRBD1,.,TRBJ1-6,CASSVRTGANSPLHF,TGTGCCAGCAGCGTTAGGACAGGGGCTAATTCACCCCTCCACTTT
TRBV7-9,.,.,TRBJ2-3,CASSPTRGGRADTQYF,TGTGCCAGCAGCCCCACTAGGGGGGGAAGGGCAGATACGCAGTATTTT
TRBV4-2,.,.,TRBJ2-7,CASSQDGGGSSYEQYF,TGTGCCAGCAGCCAAGATGGGGGCGGGAGCTCCTACGAGCAGTACTTC
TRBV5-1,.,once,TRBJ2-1,CASSLAFAGVYNEQFF,TGCGCCAGCAGCTTGGCCTTCGCGGGCGTCTACAATGAGCAGTTCTTC
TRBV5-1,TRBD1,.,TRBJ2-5,CASSHGQGRGETQYF,TGCGCCAGCAGCCACGGACAGGGGCGAGGGGAGACCCAGTACTTC
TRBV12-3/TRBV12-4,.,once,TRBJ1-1,CASSLEGFKAFF,TGTGCCAGCAGTTTAGAGGGGTTTAAAGCTTTCTTT
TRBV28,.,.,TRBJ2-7,CASSLDGGISPYEQYF,TGTGCCAGCAGTTTAGATGGCGGGATAAGTCCCTACGAGCAGTACTTC
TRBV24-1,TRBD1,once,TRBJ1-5,CATSDPGTGGNQPQHF,TGTGCCACCAGTGATCCCGGGACAGGGGGGAATCAGCCCCAGCATTTT